Listed below are T cell receptor beta chains from one sample, sequenced in a study of identical twins. Using its own MiXCR run on the 5' RACE reads, TCRdb lists one record per CDR3 protein. This table has 1.5 million to 2 million distinct CDR3 sequences, around 29% appearing once. Sequenced material: cord blood. Receptor source: a newborn girl in good health. The CDR3 runs from the conserved cysteine through the conserved F or W. D genes are given only for firm matches. Not all rows give a size; the values are once, few, many and, for expanded clones, a class.

>few|TRBD2|TRBJ2-3|TRBV20-1
TGCAGTGCTAGACTAGCGGGAGGACATACGCAGTATTTT
CSARLAGGHTQYF
>many|-|TRBJ2-4|TRBV18
TGTGCCAGCTCGTCGCAGGGACTAGCCAAAAACATTCAGTACTTC
CASSSQGLAKNIQYF
>once|TRBD2|TRBJ2-3|TRBV4-1
TGCGCCAGCAGCCAAGTGCCGGGACTAGTGGCAGATACGCAGTATTTT
CASSQVPGLVADTQYF
>-|TRBD2|TRBJ2-1|TRBV9
TGTGCCAGCAGCGTATTAGGGGCGGGGGGGAGCTCCTACAATGAGCAGTTCTTC
CASSVLGAGGSSYNEQFF
>-|-|TRBJ1-2|TRBV10-2
TGCGCCAGCAGTGAAGGGGCTGAGGGGATAGCTAACTATGGCTACACCTTC
CASSEGAEGIANYGYTF
>once|-|TRBJ1-4|TRBV28
TGTGCCAGCAGTCTCTGGCTGGGGACGGGTGGTGAAAAACTGTTTTTT
CASSLWLGTGGEKLFF
>-|-|TRBJ2-6|TRBV27
TGTGCCAGTAAAAGGGAGTCCCTCTTTGGGGCCAACGTCCTGACTTTC
CASKRESLFGANVLTF
>-|-|TRBJ1-3|TRBV20-1
TGCAGTGCTAGAGGGGGAGGCAGGGACACCATATATTTT
CSARGGGRDTIYF
>once|-|TRBJ2-7|TRBV5-1
TGCGCCAGCAGCTTGGGCAGTATAGCCTACAATGAGCAGTACTTC
CASSLGSIAYNEQYF
>-|TRBD2|TRBJ2-2|TRBV7-2
TGTGCCAGCAGCTCGCGACTAGCGACGACCGGGGAGCTGTTTTTT
CASSSRLATTGELFF
>-|-|TRBJ1-6|TRBV5-1
TGCGCCAGCAGCTTTCGGTGTGGGGGGCCTAATTCACCCCTCCACTTT
CASSFRCGGPNSPLHF